The rows below give T cell receptor beta chains drawn from one sample of a study of blood T cell repertoires in COVID-19. The protocol was immunoSEQ multiplex PCR, while the TCRdb copy is restricted to in-frame clones and leaves out a portion. The table records over 200,000 clones, around 89% of them present only once. The source material was peripheral blood. The receptors stem from a man aged 60 to 69 who had recovered from COVID-19. Each CDR3 is given with its conserved first and last residue. The order of the fields is CDR3 protein, CDR3 DNA, V gene, D gene, clone size, J gene. D genes are given only for firm matches. The size field is filled for only some rows; it gives once, few, many or a size class.

cdr3_aa: CASVLGAGGPQETQYF
cdr3_nt: TGTGCTAGTGTCCTAGGGGCGGGGGGCCCCCAAGAGACCCAGTACTTC
v_call: TRBV12-5
d_call: TRBD2
clone_size: once
j_call: TRBJ2-5

cdr3_aa: CASSEWEGGTYSYEQYF
cdr3_nt: TGTGCCAGCAGTGAATGGGAGGGGGGGACATACTCCTACGAGCAGTACTTC
v_call: TRBV2
d_call: -
clone_size: -
j_call: TRBJ2-7

cdr3_aa: CASSLGLLYNEQFF
cdr3_nt: TGTGCCAGCAGCCTGGGACTTTTATACAATGAGCAGTTCTTC
v_call: TRBV11-3
d_call: -
clone_size: -
j_call: TRBJ2-1

cdr3_aa: CASSRRVNSGGEQYF
cdr3_nt: TGTGCCAGCAGTCGCAGGGTTAACTCAGGGGGCGAGCAGTACTTC
v_call: TRBV6-5
d_call: TRBD1
clone_size: -
j_call: TRBJ2-7

cdr3_aa: CASSQDLADATNEKLFF
cdr3_nt: TGTGCCAGCAGCCAAGATTTGGCCGATGCAACTAATGAAAAACTGTTTTTT
v_call: TRBV4-2
d_call: -
clone_size: once
j_call: TRBJ1-4

cdr3_aa: CASSQTSGGVSNTGELFF
cdr3_nt: TGTGCCAGCAGCCAGACTAGCGGGGGGGTTTCGAACACCGGGGAGCTGTTTTTT
v_call: TRBV4-2
d_call: TRBD2
clone_size: -
j_call: TRBJ2-2

cdr3_aa: CASSLVGGATEAFF
cdr3_nt: TGCGCCAGCAGCTTGGTAGGAGGGGCCACTGAAGCTTTCTTT
v_call: TRBV5-1
d_call: -
clone_size: -
j_call: TRBJ1-1

cdr3_aa: CASSSTGGNYGYTF
cdr3_nt: TGTGCCAGCAGCTCGACAGGGGGGAACTATGGCTACACCTTC
v_call: TRBV7-3
d_call: TRBD1
clone_size: once
j_call: TRBJ1-2

cdr3_aa: CASSLGTPYGYTF
cdr3_nt: TGTGCCAGCAGCCTTGGTACACCCTATGGCTACACCTTC
v_call: TRBV9
d_call: -
clone_size: -
j_call: TRBJ1-2

cdr3_aa: CASSASTGTGKQYF
cdr3_nt: TGTGCCAGCAGCGCTAGTACCGGGACAGGGAAGCAGTACTTC
v_call: TRBV9
d_call: TRBD1
clone_size: -
j_call: TRBJ2-7

cdr3_aa: CATKGRGKGQETQYF
cdr3_nt: TGTGCCACCAAGGGCAGGGGGAAGGGGCAAGAGACCCAGTACTTC
v_call: TRBV24-1
d_call: TRBD1
clone_size: -
j_call: TRBJ2-5

cdr3_aa: CASNHPGMPDEKLFF
cdr3_nt: TGTGCCAGTAATCACCCAGGGATGCCCGATGAAAAACTGTTTTTT
v_call: TRBV19
d_call: -
clone_size: -
j_call: TRBJ1-4

cdr3_aa: CASSDSIPGTGGADTQYF
cdr3_nt: TGTGCCAGCAGTGACTCGATCCCCGGGACAGGGGGAGCAGATACGCAGTATTTT
v_call: TRBV6-4
d_call: TRBD1
clone_size: -
j_call: TRBJ2-3

cdr3_aa: CASREGYTDTQYF
cdr3_nt: TGTGCCAGCAGGGAGGGGTACACAGATACGCAGTATTTT
v_call: TRBV28
d_call: -
clone_size: -
j_call: TRBJ2-3

cdr3_aa: CASSQRGDNYGYTF
cdr3_nt: TGTGCCAGCAGCCAACGGGGAGATAACTATGGCTACACCTTC
v_call: TRBV7-9
d_call: -
clone_size: -
j_call: TRBJ1-2

cdr3_aa: CASRRTGETYEQYF
cdr3_nt: TGTGCCAGCAGACGGACAGGGGAGACCTACGAGCAGTACTTC
v_call: TRBV6-5
d_call: TRBD1
clone_size: -
j_call: TRBJ2-7

cdr3_aa: CASSTLLTGREDSGYTF
cdr3_nt: TGTGCCAGCAGCACCCTTCTAACGGGCAGGGAGGACTCTGGCTACACCTTC
v_call: TRBV5-6
d_call: -
clone_size: once
j_call: TRBJ1-2

cdr3_aa: CASSRSGGWNEQFF
cdr3_nt: TGTGCCAGCAGTAGGAGCGGGGGGTGGAATGAGCAGTTCTTC
v_call: TRBV25-1
d_call: TRBD2
clone_size: -
j_call: TRBJ2-1

cdr3_aa: CASSPAGGDGYTF
cdr3_nt: TGTGCCAGTAGCCCCGCAGGGGGCGATGGCTACACCTTC
v_call: TRBV19
d_call: TRBD1
clone_size: -
j_call: TRBJ1-2

cdr3_aa: CASSEQGPRTLHF
cdr3_nt: TGTGCCAGCAGCGAACAGGGTCCGCGGACCCTCCACTTT
v_call: TRBV7-8
d_call: -
clone_size: -
j_call: TRBJ1-6

cdr3_aa: CASSQGTPNTEAFF
cdr3_nt: TGTGCCAGCAGCCAAGGGACACCAAACACTGAAGCTTTCTTT
v_call: TRBV4-2
d_call: -
clone_size: -
j_call: TRBJ1-1

cdr3_aa: CASSQVSAGDFYNEQFF
cdr3_nt: TGTGCCAGCAGCCAAGTATCCGCGGGAGACTTCTACAATGAGCAGTTCTTC
v_call: TRBV3-1/TRBV3-2
d_call: TRBD2
clone_size: -
j_call: TRBJ2-1

cdr3_aa: CASSLSSGANVLTF
cdr3_nt: TGTGCCAGCAGCCTCTCCTCTGGGGCCAACGTCCTGACTTTC
v_call: TRBV4-2
d_call: -
clone_size: -
j_call: TRBJ2-6

cdr3_aa: CASRTGEKAFF
cdr3_nt: TGTGCCAGCAGGACAGGGGAGAAAGCTTTCTTT
v_call: TRBV27
d_call: TRBD1
clone_size: -
j_call: TRBJ1-1

cdr3_aa: CATKGADYEQYF
cdr3_nt: TGTGCCACTAAAGGGGCTGACTACGAGCAGTACTTC
v_call: TRBV19
d_call: -
clone_size: -
j_call: TRBJ2-7

cdr3_aa: CASIRTGKNTEAFF
cdr3_nt: TGTGCCAGCATAAGAACAGGAAAGAACACTGAAGCTTTCTTT
v_call: TRBV5-6
d_call: -
clone_size: -
j_call: TRBJ1-1

cdr3_aa: CASSQEGQGTNQPQHF
cdr3_nt: TGCGCCAGCAGCCAAGAAGGCCAGGGAACAAATCAGCCCCAGCATTTT
v_call: TRBV4-1
d_call: -
clone_size: -
j_call: TRBJ1-5

cdr3_aa: CASSSNNKNTEAFF
cdr3_nt: TGTGCCAGCAGCTCAAATAACAAGAACACTGAAGCTTTCTTT
v_call: TRBV7-8
d_call: -
clone_size: once
j_call: TRBJ1-1

cdr3_aa: CASSTGLRGGYTF
cdr3_nt: TGTGCCAGCTCAACAGGGCTCAGGGGTGGCTACACCTTC
v_call: TRBV18
d_call: -
clone_size: once
j_call: TRBJ1-2

cdr3_aa: CASSYGGESQPQHF
cdr3_nt: TGTGCCAGCAGTTACGGAGGGGAAAGCCAGCCCCAGCATTTT
v_call: TRBV6-2/TRBV6-3
d_call: -
clone_size: -
j_call: TRBJ1-5

cdr3_aa: CASSLAMRRTGNNEQFF
cdr3_nt: TGCGCCAGCAGCTTGGCCATGCGCCGGACAGGGAACAATGAGCAGTTCTTC
v_call: TRBV5-1
d_call: TRBD1
clone_size: -
j_call: TRBJ2-1

cdr3_aa: CASRADRGSETQYF
cdr3_nt: TGTGCCAGCAGGGCGGATAGAGGTTCAGAGACCCAGTACTTC
v_call: TRBV2
d_call: -
clone_size: once
j_call: TRBJ2-5

cdr3_aa: CASSLGQGFRSPLHF
cdr3_nt: TGTGCCAGCAGCTTGGGACAGGGGTTTCGGTCACCCCTCCACTTT
v_call: TRBV5-6
d_call: TRBD1
clone_size: -
j_call: TRBJ1-6

cdr3_aa: CASSSDRGPNQPQHF
cdr3_nt: TGTGCCAGCAGTTCGGACAGGGGGCCCAATCAGCCCCAGCATTTT
v_call: TRBV6-5
d_call: TRBD1
clone_size: -
j_call: TRBJ1-5

cdr3_aa: CASNFAGRQETQYF
cdr3_nt: TGTGCCAGCAACTTTGCGGGGCGGCAAGAGACCCAGTACTTC
v_call: TRBV11-2
d_call: -
clone_size: once
j_call: TRBJ2-5

cdr3_aa: CARRQGYEQYF
cdr3_nt: TGTGCCAGACGACAGGGCTACGAGCAGTACTTC
v_call: TRBV19
d_call: TRBD1
clone_size: -
j_call: TRBJ2-7

cdr3_aa: CASSLSRLPTDTQYF
cdr3_nt: TGCGCCAGCAGCTTGAGCCGACTACCCACAGATACGCAGTATTTT
v_call: TRBV5-1
d_call: -
clone_size: -
j_call: TRBJ2-3

cdr3_aa: CASSEQGAEAFF
cdr3_nt: TGTGCCAGCAGTGAACAGGGGGCGGAAGCTTTCTTT
v_call: TRBV2
d_call: TRBD1
clone_size: -
j_call: TRBJ1-1

cdr3_aa: CASSHPSGGAETQYF
cdr3_nt: TGTGCCAGCAGCCACCCTAGCGGGGGGGCGGAGACCCAGTACTTC
v_call: TRBV3-1/TRBV3-2
d_call: TRBD2
clone_size: -
j_call: TRBJ2-5

cdr3_aa: CASSEAGTYEQYF
cdr3_nt: TGTGCCAGCAGTGAAGCGGGCACCTACGAGCAGTACTTC
v_call: TRBV6-1
d_call: -
clone_size: -
j_call: TRBJ2-7

cdr3_aa: CASSLPGRTGRYGYTF
cdr3_nt: TGTGCCAGCAGCTTGCCTGGGCGGACAGGGAGATATGGCTACACCTTC
v_call: TRBV5-4
d_call: TRBD1
clone_size: -
j_call: TRBJ1-2

cdr3_aa: CASSFGQGGETQYF
cdr3_nt: TGCGCCAGCAGCTTCGGGCAGGGGGGAGAGACCCAGTACTTC
v_call: TRBV5-1
d_call: -
clone_size: once
j_call: TRBJ2-5

cdr3_aa: CASTLVSGAFTDTQYF
cdr3_nt: TGTGCCAGCACTCTAGTTTCTGGGGCCTTCACAGATACGCAGTATTTT
v_call: TRBV6-6
d_call: -
clone_size: -
j_call: TRBJ2-3

cdr3_aa: CASSQDGRQGANSPLHF
cdr3_nt: TGTGCCAGCAGCCAAGATGGAAGACAGGGGGCGAATTCACCCCTCCACTTT
v_call: TRBV4-2
d_call: TRBD1
clone_size: -
j_call: TRBJ1-6

cdr3_aa: CASSLAGSGGTTDTQYF
cdr3_nt: TGTGCCAGCAGCTTGGCTGGTAGCGGGGGAACCACAGATACGCAGTATTTT
v_call: TRBV5-4
d_call: TRBD2
clone_size: -
j_call: TRBJ2-3

cdr3_aa: CASSLTGQVGGNTEAFF
cdr3_nt: TGTGCCAGCTCACTAACGGGACAGGTCGGTGGGAACACTGAAGCTTTCTTT
v_call: TRBV18
d_call: TRBD1
clone_size: few
j_call: TRBJ1-1

cdr3_aa: CASTTRGRGNTEAFF
cdr3_nt: TGTGCCAGCACCACCAGGGGCCGAGGGAACACTGAAGCTTTCTTT
v_call: TRBV25-1
d_call: -
clone_size: -
j_call: TRBJ1-1

cdr3_aa: CASSYGQNHQPQHF
cdr3_nt: TGTGCCAGCAGTTATGGACAGAACCATCAGCCCCAGCATTTT
v_call: TRBV6-5
d_call: -
clone_size: many
j_call: TRBJ1-5

cdr3_aa: CASSPGSARGGNNEQFF
cdr3_nt: TGTGCCAGCTCACCAGGATCCGCTCGGGGGGGGAACAATGAGCAGTTCTTC
v_call: TRBV18
d_call: TRBD2
clone_size: -
j_call: TRBJ2-1

cdr3_aa: CATSSFGTGTNYGYTF
cdr3_nt: TGTGCCACCAGCAGCTTCGGGACAGGGACCAACTATGGCTACACCTTC
v_call: TRBV15
d_call: TRBD1
clone_size: once
j_call: TRBJ1-2

cdr3_aa: CARLENRKVDTEAFF
cdr3_nt: TGTGCCAGATTAGAAAACAGGAAAGTGGATACTGAAGCTTTCTTT
v_call: TRBV2
d_call: -
clone_size: -
j_call: TRBJ1-1

cdr3_aa: CASSELGGDRTYGYTF
cdr3_nt: TGTGCCAGCAGTGAATTAGGTGGGGACAGGACCTATGGCTACACCTTC
v_call: TRBV25-1
d_call: TRBD1
clone_size: -
j_call: TRBJ1-2

cdr3_aa: CASSARDRGVYTEAFF
cdr3_nt: TGTGCCAGCAGCGCCCGGGACAGGGGTGTGTACACTGAAGCTTTCTTT
v_call: TRBV13
d_call: TRBD1
clone_size: -
j_call: TRBJ1-1

cdr3_aa: CASSGRQDYKQYF
cdr3_nt: TGCGCCAGCAGTGGAAGACAGGATTACAAGCAGTACTTC
v_call: TRBV10-1
d_call: -
clone_size: -
j_call: TRBJ2-7